The clone carrying this TCR beta chain was seen just once. Its antigen is not known. The CDR3 consists of 14 residues. Germline CDR1 and CDR2: MNHEY and SMNVEV (reference sequence). V shed 2 bases and J shed 5 bases, with 9 bases lying between them. Naive CD8 cells comprised CD45RO-negative, CCR7-positively selected cells, excluding terminally differentiated effector memory CD45RA+ cells. These data originate in a study of shared clonotypes between healthy human individuals. General study points: The researchers took only blood, and tissue repertoires probably look different. Clonotypes shared by all four donors outscored non-shared clonotypes in generation probability. Of the naive CD4 clonotypes, roughly 5% were shared across several donors.

At the deep level, the assay was run. Here immunoSEQ multiplex PCR was the method, and the copy in TCRdb shows in-frame clones only, minus some. The repertoire includes some 1,900,000 clones, roughly 94% of them detected once, and around 1% sits in the top ten. The chain employs TRBV27 and TRBJ2-2, with D perhaps matching TRBD1 (5 bases). The TCR sequence derives from a man younger than 35 in good health. The specimen sequenced was naive CD8+ T cells sorted from blood. CDR3 protein: CASSLGALTGELFF. In DNA, the CDR3 is TGTGCCAGCAGTTTAGGGGCGCTTACCGGGGAGCTGTTTTTT.